The clone carrying this T cell receptor beta chain turned up a few times. The sample is drawn from a study of patients and donors after allogeneic stem cell transplantation. TCRdb independently ran MiXCR on the RT-PCR reads; one entry per CDR3 protein. Of some 960,000 distinct CDR3 sequences listed, roughly 18% are singletons. The CDR3 has 15 amino acids. V gave up 2 bases and J gave up 3 bases; unmatched junction bases: 4. Per the germline V gene, CDR1 is KGHDR and CDR2 is SFDVKD. The sequencing sample was made of blood, either unsorted or a sorted T cell fraction (not recorded which). The sequence was collected from a human donor who was either an allogeneic HSCT recipient or a stem cell or donor lymphocyte infusion donor (not recorded which). It is not recorded whose cells these are; they may come from a transplant donor. The chain joins TRBV24-1 to TRBJ2-3, with 7 bases matching TRBD1. The CDR3 region is CATSDYWDRTDTQYF. DNA for the CDR3: TGTGCCACCAGTGATTATTGGGACAGAACAGATACGCAGTATTTT.